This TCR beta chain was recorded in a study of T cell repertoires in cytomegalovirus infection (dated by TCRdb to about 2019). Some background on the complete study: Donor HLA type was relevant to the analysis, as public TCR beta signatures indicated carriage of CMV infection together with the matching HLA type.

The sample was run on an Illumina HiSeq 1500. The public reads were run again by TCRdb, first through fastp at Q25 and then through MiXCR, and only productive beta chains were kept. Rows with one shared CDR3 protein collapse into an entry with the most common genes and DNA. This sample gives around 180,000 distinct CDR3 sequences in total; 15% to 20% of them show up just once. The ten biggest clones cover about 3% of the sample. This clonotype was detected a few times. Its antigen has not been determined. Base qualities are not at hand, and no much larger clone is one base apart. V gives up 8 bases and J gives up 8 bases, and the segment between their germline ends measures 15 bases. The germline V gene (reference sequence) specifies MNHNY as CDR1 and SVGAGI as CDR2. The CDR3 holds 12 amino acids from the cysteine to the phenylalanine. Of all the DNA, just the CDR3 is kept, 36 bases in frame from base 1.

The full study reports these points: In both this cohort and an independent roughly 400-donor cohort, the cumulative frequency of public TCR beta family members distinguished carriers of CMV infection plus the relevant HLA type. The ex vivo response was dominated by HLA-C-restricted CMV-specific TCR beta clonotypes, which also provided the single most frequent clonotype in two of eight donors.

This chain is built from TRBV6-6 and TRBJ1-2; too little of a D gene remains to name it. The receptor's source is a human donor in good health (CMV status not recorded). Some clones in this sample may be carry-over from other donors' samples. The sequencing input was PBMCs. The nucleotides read TGTGCCAGCTTCGGGAAGGGAGCCGGCTACACCTTC. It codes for CASFGKGAGYTF.